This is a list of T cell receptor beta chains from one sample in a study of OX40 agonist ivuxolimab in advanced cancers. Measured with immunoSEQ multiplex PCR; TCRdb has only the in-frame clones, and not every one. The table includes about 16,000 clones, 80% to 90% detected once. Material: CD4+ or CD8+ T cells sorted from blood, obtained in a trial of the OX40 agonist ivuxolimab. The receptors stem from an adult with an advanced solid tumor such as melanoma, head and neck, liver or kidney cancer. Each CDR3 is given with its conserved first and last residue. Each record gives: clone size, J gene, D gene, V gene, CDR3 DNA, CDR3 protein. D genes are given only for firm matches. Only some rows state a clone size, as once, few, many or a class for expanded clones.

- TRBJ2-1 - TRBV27 TGTGCCAGCAGAATGGGGAGCGGGCAGTTCTTC CASRMGSGQFF
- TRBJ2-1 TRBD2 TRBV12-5 TGTGCTAGCTTTACTAGCCCCCGGGCCGTACTAGCGACCTTCCATGAGCAGTTCTTC CASFTSPRAVLATFHEQFF
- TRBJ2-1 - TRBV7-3 TGTGCCAGCAGCTATCAAAACAATGAGCAGTTCTTC CASSYQNNEQFF
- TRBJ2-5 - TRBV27 TGTGCCAGCAGTTCTTACAGAACTCAAGAGACCCAGTACTTC CASSSYRTQETQYF
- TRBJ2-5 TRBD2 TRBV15 TGTGCCACCAGCAGCGGGACTAGCGGGAGTGGGCAGTACTTC CATSSGTSGSGQYF
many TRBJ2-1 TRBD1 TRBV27 TGTGCCAGCAGAGGGACAGGGTCCTACAATGAGCAGTTCTTC CASRGTGSYNEQFF
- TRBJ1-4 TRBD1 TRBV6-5 TGTGCCAGCAGAACGACAGGGCAGGGCGAAAAACTGTTTTTT CASRTTGQGEKLFF
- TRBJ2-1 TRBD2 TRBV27 TGTGCCAGCAGCTTGATCCCGGGACTAGCGGGAGCCTATGAGCAGTTCTTC CASSLIPGLAGAYEQFF
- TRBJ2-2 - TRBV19 TGTGCCAGTAGTATGGAGGGGGCGAACACCGGGGAGCTGTTTTTT CASSMEGANTGELFF
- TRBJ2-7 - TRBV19 TGTGCCAGTAGCCATGGTATTGGCTACGAGCAGTACTTC CASSHGIGYEQYF
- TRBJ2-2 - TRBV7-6 TGTGCTGGGGGGAACACCGGGGAGCTGTTTTTT CAGGNTGELFF
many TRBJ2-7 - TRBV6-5 TGTGCCAGCAGGGCAGCAGCCTACGAGCAGTACTTC CASRAAAYEQYF
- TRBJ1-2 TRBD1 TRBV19 TGTGCCAGTAATCCGACAGGGGACTTCTATGGCTACACCTTC CASNPTGDFYGYTF
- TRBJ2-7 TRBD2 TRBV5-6 TGTGCCAGCAGCCCCCCCGGGACTAGCGTGATCTACGAGCAGTACTTC CASSPPGTSVIYEQYF